This T cell receptor (beta chain) derives from a study of cytomegalovirus exposure and HLA in healthy donors. The CDR3 contains 16 residues. Trimming took 4 bases from V and 6 from J; bases not matched to a gene: 9. The V gene's germline CDR1 is SGHVS and CDR2 FNYEAQ. PCR was performed using 60 Vbeta and 13 Jbeta primers. Clones were sequenced by immunoSEQ multiplex PCR, and TCRdb holds only the in-frame ones, with some missing. The table has around 58,000 clones, around four fifths seen once. The chain couples TRBV7-6 to TRBJ1-6, with 7 bases matching TRBD1. What was sequenced was PBMCs. This clonotype originated in a male donor in good health and CMV-seropositive. CDR3 sequence (DNA): TGTGCCAGCAGCTCCGGTTCAGGGGGTATTAATTCACCCCTCCACTTT. Protein sequence: CASSSGSGGINSPLHF.